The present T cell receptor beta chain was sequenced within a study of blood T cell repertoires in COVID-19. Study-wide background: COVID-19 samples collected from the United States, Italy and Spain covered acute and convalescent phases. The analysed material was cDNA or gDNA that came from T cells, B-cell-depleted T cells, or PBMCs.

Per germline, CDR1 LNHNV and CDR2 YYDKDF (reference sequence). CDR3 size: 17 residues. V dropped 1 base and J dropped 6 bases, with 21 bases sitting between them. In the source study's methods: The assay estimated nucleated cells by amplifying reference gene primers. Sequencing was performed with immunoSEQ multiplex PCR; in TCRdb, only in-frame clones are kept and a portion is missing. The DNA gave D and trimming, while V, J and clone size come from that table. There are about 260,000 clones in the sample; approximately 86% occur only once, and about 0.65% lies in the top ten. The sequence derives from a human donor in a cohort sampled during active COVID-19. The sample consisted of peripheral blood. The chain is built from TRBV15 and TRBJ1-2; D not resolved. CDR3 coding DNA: TGTGCCACCAGCAGAGGAGGGCAGGAGGGTATGTGGGATGGCTACACCTTC. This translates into CATSRGGQEGMWDGYTF.